This is a list of T cell receptor beta chains from one sample in a study of blood T cell repertoires in COVID-19. Sequencing was performed with immunoSEQ multiplex PCR; in TCRdb, only in-frame clones are kept and a portion is missing. The data contain some 73,000 clones, around 77% of them singletons. Sequencing was carried out using peripheral blood. The receptors derive from a man in his 70s with COVID-19, enrolled during active disease. The CDR3 runs from the conserved cysteine through the conserved F or W. D genes are given only for firm matches. Expanded clones get a size class; other rows say once, few or many, or leave the size out.

v_gene: TRBV2; j_gene: TRBJ2-2; d_gene: -; abundance: -; CDR3nt: TGTGCCAGCAGGGATAGACTAGAAACCGGGGAGCTGTTTTTT; CDR3aa: CASRDRLETGELFF
v_gene: TRBV15; j_gene: TRBJ2-7; d_gene: TRBD2; abundance: -; CDR3nt: TGTGCCACCAGCATGGGACTAGCGGGAGCCTACGAGCAGTACTTC; CDR3aa: CATSMGLAGAYEQYF
v_gene: TRBV5-6; j_gene: TRBJ2-5; d_gene: -; abundance: -; CDR3nt: TGTGCCAGCAGCTGGGGACAAACAGAACAAGAGACCCAGTACTTC; CDR3aa: CASSWGQTEQETQYF
v_gene: TRBV5-1; j_gene: TRBJ2-2; d_gene: TRBD1; abundance: once; CDR3nt: TGCGCCAGCAGCTTAACAGGGGGAGATGGCGGGGAGCTGTTTTTT; CDR3aa: CASSLTGGDGGELFF
v_gene: TRBV19; j_gene: TRBJ2-7; d_gene: TRBD2; abundance: -; CDR3nt: TGTGCCAGTAGTATAACCGGGAGGTACGAGCAGTACTTC; CDR3aa: CASSITGRYEQYF
v_gene: TRBV9; j_gene: TRBJ2-7; d_gene: TRBD1; abundance: -; CDR3nt: TGTGCCAGCAGCGTAGGGACAGGGGAAAAGTACGAGCAGTACTTC; CDR3aa: CASSVGTGEKYEQYF
v_gene: TRBV2; j_gene: TRBJ2-7; d_gene: -; abundance: -; CDR3nt: TGTGCCACCAGCCCACTAAGCTCCTACGAGCAGTACTTC; CDR3aa: CATSPLSSYEQYF
v_gene: TRBV28; j_gene: TRBJ2-7; d_gene: -; abundance: -; CDR3nt: TGTGCCAGCATCACCCCGATGAGGCCCTACGAGCAGTACTTC; CDR3aa: CASITPMRPYEQYF
v_gene: TRBV15; j_gene: TRBJ1-1; d_gene: TRBD1; abundance: -; CDR3nt: TGTGCCACCAGCAGAGGACAGGGGGCGTTTGAAGCTTTCTTT; CDR3aa: CATSRGQGAFEAFF
v_gene: TRBV28; j_gene: TRBJ2-3; d_gene: -; abundance: -; CDR3nt: TGTGCCAGCGGGACCCTGGGGGAGGTCACAGATACGCAGTATTTT; CDR3aa: CASGTLGEVTDTQYF
v_gene: TRBV6-5; j_gene: TRBJ2-7; d_gene: TRBD2; abundance: -; CDR3nt: TGTGCCAGCAAGCGGGGGGCCAGGTCCTCCTACGAGCAGTACTTC; CDR3aa: CASKRGARSSYEQYF
v_gene: TRBV7-3; j_gene: TRBJ1-1; d_gene: TRBD1; abundance: -; CDR3nt: TGTGCCAGCAGCATAACGACAGGGACTGAAGCTTTCTTT; CDR3aa: CASSITTGTEAFF
v_gene: TRBV9; j_gene: TRBJ2-1; d_gene: -; abundance: -; CDR3nt: TGTGCCAGCAGCCTATCGGGCGGGATAAACAATGAGCAGTTCTTC; CDR3aa: CASSLSGGINNEQFF
v_gene: TRBV4-1; j_gene: TRBJ2-1; d_gene: TRBD1; abundance: -; CDR3nt: TGCGCCAGCAGCCAAAGAGGACAGGCCAATGAGCAGTTCTTC; CDR3aa: CASSQRGQANEQFF
v_gene: TRBV28; j_gene: TRBJ2-7; d_gene: TRBD2; abundance: -; CDR3nt: TGTGCCAGCAGTCCCGGGGCGGGAGTTGTTCGGTACGAGCAGTACTTC; CDR3aa: CASSPGAGVVRYEQYF
v_gene: TRBV7-2; j_gene: TRBJ2-5; d_gene: -; abundance: -; CDR3nt: TGTGCCAGCAGCTTGGGTCGGACGGCCAGGGGGACCCAGTACTTC; CDR3aa: CASSLGRTARGTQYF
v_gene: TRBV7-2; j_gene: TRBJ2-2; d_gene: TRBD2; abundance: -; CDR3nt: TGTGCCAGCAGTTTTGGACTAGTTGGCACCGGGGAGCTGTTTTTT; CDR3aa: CASSFGLVGTGELFF
v_gene: TRBV18; j_gene: TRBJ2-7; d_gene: -; abundance: -; CDR3nt: TGTGCCAGCTCACCCGCCCCCGTCGGCTCCTACGAGCAGTACTTC; CDR3aa: CASSPAPVGSYEQYF
v_gene: TRBV28; j_gene: TRBJ2-7; d_gene: TRBD1; abundance: -; CDR3nt: TGTGCCAGCAGTCCCCCGGGACAGGGGGTGTACGAGCAGTACTTC; CDR3aa: CASSPPGQGVYEQYF
v_gene: TRBV5-1; j_gene: TRBJ2-2; d_gene: -; abundance: -; CDR3nt: TGCGCCAGCAGCTTGGACAGAGTGAACACCGGGGAGCTGTTTTTT; CDR3aa: CASSLDRVNTGELFF
v_gene: TRBV28; j_gene: TRBJ1-5; d_gene: TRBD1; abundance: -; CDR3nt: TGTGCCAGCAGCTACGGGACAGGGGGCAATCAGCCCCAGCATTTT; CDR3aa: CASSYGTGGNQPQHF
v_gene: TRBV7-2; j_gene: TRBJ2-7; d_gene: TRBD1; abundance: -; CDR3nt: TGTGCCAGCAGCCGTCCCGGGACAGGGGCCGCGAGCTCCTACGAGCAGTACTTC; CDR3aa: CASSRPGTGAASSYEQYF
v_gene: TRBV2; j_gene: TRBJ1-6; d_gene: -; abundance: few; CDR3nt: TGTGCCAGCAGTGAAGGGGCCGGGACTCAAACGAATTCACCCCTCCACTTT; CDR3aa: CASSEGAGTQTNSPLHF
v_gene: TRBV6-1; j_gene: TRBJ1-5; d_gene: TRBD1; abundance: -; CDR3nt: TGTGCCAGCAGTGATTGGGACAGCTTTAATCAGCCCCAGCATTTT; CDR3aa: CASSDWDSFNQPQHF
v_gene: TRBV10-3; j_gene: TRBJ2-7; d_gene: -; abundance: -; CDR3nt: TGTGCCATCGGCCCGGACAGTGGGAACGAGCAGTACTTC; CDR3aa: CAIGPDSGNEQYF
v_gene: TRBV19; j_gene: TRBJ1-5; d_gene: -; abundance: many; CDR3nt: TGTGCCAGTAGTCGACAGGACCTCAATCAGCCCCAGCATTTT; CDR3aa: CASSRQDLNQPQHF
v_gene: TRBV7-3; j_gene: TRBJ2-1; d_gene: TRBD1; abundance: -; CDR3nt: TGTGCCAGCAGCTCCCTGGGGGACAGGGGGCGGAATGAGCAGTTCTTC; CDR3aa: CASSSLGDRGRNEQFF
v_gene: TRBV2; j_gene: TRBJ2-7; d_gene: -; abundance: few; CDR3nt: TGTGCCAGCAGCGTACAGGGTTACGAGCAGTACTTC; CDR3aa: CASSVQGYEQYF
v_gene: TRBV27; j_gene: TRBJ1-5; d_gene: -; abundance: -; CDR3nt: TGTGCCAGCAGTTTAGCGGGCCTCGCAAGTCAGCCCCAGCATTTT; CDR3aa: CASSLAGLASQPQHF
v_gene: TRBV29-1; j_gene: TRBJ1-1; d_gene: -; abundance: -; CDR3nt: TGCAGCGCAATAACAGGGCCTTCAGAAGCTTTCTTT; CDR3aa: CSAITGPSEAFF
v_gene: TRBV2; j_gene: TRBJ2-1; d_gene: -; abundance: -; CDR3nt: TGTGCCAGCAGTCCGTTCTTAGGAGGGACTCCCTCCTACAATGAGCAGTTCTTC; CDR3aa: CASSPFLGGTPSYNEQFF
v_gene: TRBV19; j_gene: TRBJ2-3; d_gene: -; abundance: -; CDR3nt: TGTGCCAGTACCCAGTTTGGAGATACGCAGTATTTT; CDR3aa: CASTQFGDTQYF
v_gene: TRBV18; j_gene: TRBJ2-1; d_gene: -; abundance: -; CDR3nt: TGTGCCAGCTCACCGGGCCAAATCAATGAGCAGTTCTTC; CDR3aa: CASSPGQINEQFF
v_gene: TRBV10-3; j_gene: TRBJ2-7; d_gene: TRBD2; abundance: -; CDR3nt: TGTGCCATCAGTGCAGCGGGGCTTCAGGGCGAGCAGTACTTC; CDR3aa: CAISAAGLQGEQYF
v_gene: TRBV9; j_gene: TRBJ2-7; d_gene: TRBD2; abundance: -; CDR3nt: TGTGCCAGCAGCCCACGACTAGCGGAGGGGGGCTCCTACGAGCAGTACTTC; CDR3aa: CASSPRLAEGGSYEQYF
v_gene: TRBV7-2; j_gene: TRBJ2-2; d_gene: TRBD2; abundance: once; CDR3nt: TGTGCCAGCAGCGCCTCCCCGGGACTAACCGGGGAGCTGTTTTTT; CDR3aa: CASSASPGLTGELFF
v_gene: TRBV7-9; j_gene: TRBJ1-6; d_gene: -; abundance: few; CDR3nt: TGTGCCAGCAGCTTATTCCCAGGGGATAATTCACCCCTCCACTTT; CDR3aa: CASSLFPGDNSPLHF
v_gene: TRBV9; j_gene: TRBJ2-2; d_gene: -; abundance: -; CDR3nt: TGTGCCAGCAAGGGACTTTTGAACACCGGGGAGCTGTTTTTT; CDR3aa: CASKGLLNTGELFF
v_gene: TRBV28; j_gene: TRBJ2-2; d_gene: TRBD2; abundance: few; CDR3nt: TGTGCCAGCAGGACGGGGGGAAGGGAGCTGTTTTTT; CDR3aa: CASRTGGRELFF
v_gene: TRBV10-3; j_gene: TRBJ1-3; d_gene: -; abundance: -; CDR3nt: TGTGCCATCAGTGACACATTTACTGGAAACACCATATATTTT; CDR3aa: CAISDTFTGNTIYF
v_gene: TRBV27; j_gene: TRBJ2-7; d_gene: TRBD1; abundance: -; CDR3nt: TGTGCCAGCAGTTTCGGGACAGGAGCCTACGAGCAGTACTTC; CDR3aa: CASSFGTGAYEQYF
v_gene: TRBV9; j_gene: TRBJ2-3; d_gene: -; abundance: -; CDR3nt: TGTGCCAGCAGCGAAAGTATCGGAGTCACTAGCACAGATACGCAGTATTTT; CDR3aa: CASSESIGVTSTDTQYF
v_gene: TRBV2; j_gene: TRBJ1-2; d_gene: TRBD1; abundance: -; CDR3nt: TGTGCCAGCAGGGACAGGGTGGGTGTCTATGGCTACACCTTC; CDR3aa: CASRDRVGVYGYTF
v_gene: TRBV10-3; j_gene: TRBJ1-1; d_gene: -; abundance: -; CDR3nt: TGTGCCATCAGTTCCCTGGAAGGGGAGGGGGCTTTCTTT; CDR3aa: CAISSLEGEGAFF
v_gene: TRBV5-4; j_gene: TRBJ2-1; d_gene: -; abundance: -; CDR3nt: TGTGCCAGCAGCCTGTCCTACAATGAGCAGTTCTTC; CDR3aa: CASSLSYNEQFF
v_gene: TRBV7-2; j_gene: TRBJ2-1; d_gene: TRBD2; abundance: few; CDR3nt: TGTGCCAGCAGCTCCTCTCTAGCGGGAGGGTCCCAGTTCTTC; CDR3aa: CASSSSLAGGSQFF
v_gene: TRBV4-3; j_gene: TRBJ2-6; d_gene: TRBD2; abundance: once; CDR3nt: TGCGCCAGCAGCCCGCACCTAGCGGGAGACCCGGGGGCCAACGTCCTGACTTTC; CDR3aa: CASSPHLAGDPGANVLTF
v_gene: TRBV5-4; j_gene: TRBJ1-5; d_gene: -; abundance: -; CDR3nt: TGTGCCAGCAGCAATAACGGACAGCTGGGGAATCAGCCCCAGCATTTT; CDR3aa: CASSNNGQLGNQPQHF
v_gene: TRBV2; j_gene: TRBJ1-1; d_gene: TRBD1; abundance: -; CDR3nt: TGTGCCGACGAAGCCACAGGGGGGAACACTGAAGCTTTCTTT; CDR3aa: CADEATGGNTEAFF
v_gene: TRBV11-2; j_gene: TRBJ2-1; d_gene: -; abundance: -; CDR3nt: TGTGCCAGCAGCCCCGGGTTAAATGAGCAGTTCTTC; CDR3aa: CASSPGLNEQFF
v_gene: TRBV4-2; j_gene: TRBJ2-3; d_gene: TRBD2; abundance: few; CDR3nt: TGTGCCAGCAGCCTAAAGGCAGGACTAGCCGGCACAGATACGCAGTATTTT; CDR3aa: CASSLKAGLAGTDTQYF
v_gene: TRBV25-1; j_gene: TRBJ1-1; d_gene: -; abundance: -; CDR3nt: TGTGCCAGCAGTGAAAGTTCGATGGCCACTGAAGCTTTCTTT; CDR3aa: CASSESSMATEAFF
v_gene: TRBV7-9; j_gene: TRBJ1-2; d_gene: TRBD1; abundance: -; CDR3nt: TGTGCCAGCAGCCAGGGACAGGGGGAAATCCTAGGCTACACCTTC; CDR3aa: CASSQGQGEILGYTF
v_gene: TRBV7-9; j_gene: TRBJ1-3; d_gene: -; abundance: few; CDR3nt: TGTGCCAGCAGCCCCTTATTGAGGGCCGGAAACACCATATATTTT; CDR3aa: CASSPLLRAGNTIYF
v_gene: TRBV11-3; j_gene: TRBJ2-3; d_gene: TRBD2; abundance: -; CDR3nt: TGTGCCAGCAGCTCCCCCTCGGGGGGGTACACAGATACGCAGTATTTT; CDR3aa: CASSSPSGGYTDTQYF
v_gene: TRBV5-5; j_gene: TRBJ2-5; d_gene: -; abundance: -; CDR3nt: TGTGCCAGCCTAAGGGGCACACAAGAGACCCAGTACTTC; CDR3aa: CASLRGTQETQYF
v_gene: TRBV9; j_gene: TRBJ1-1; d_gene: TRBD1; abundance: -; CDR3nt: TGTGCCAGCAGCGCCCGACAGGGGACGAACACTGAAGCTTTCTTT; CDR3aa: CASSARQGTNTEAFF
v_gene: TRBV12-5; j_gene: TRBJ2-3; d_gene: -; abundance: -; CDR3nt: TGTGCTAGTGGTTTGGGACTAGTTGGCACAGATACGCAGTATTTT; CDR3aa: CASGLGLVGTDTQYF